The 20 T cell receptor beta chains listed next were all sequenced from one sample in a study of T cells in localized non-small cell lung cancer. Method: immunoSEQ multiplex PCR; TCRdb's copy keeps in-frame clones and lacks some. The table lists some 30,000 clones, 70% to 90% of them singletons. Sequencing was performed on peripheral blood, taken before any cancer treatment. The receptors were gathered from a male donor older than 55 with stage III lung adenocarcinoma.

The CDR3 DNA sequence: TGTGCCAGCAGCTTAGATAAGTCTGCCGGGACAGGGGTCACCGGGGAGCTGTTTTTT. It translates to CASSLDKSAGTGVTGELFF. The chain recombines TRBV11-3 with TRBJ2-2; 10 nucleotides align to TRBD1. This CDR3 comprises 19 residues. Germline V lookup: CDR1 SGHNT, CDR2 YENEEA. J lost 4 bases, V lost 0 bases, and 11 bases had no gene match.

The gene calls are TRBV7-2 and TRBJ2-1; 8 nucleotides match TRBD2. Losses at the gene ends were 5 bases for V and 4 bases for J; bases not matched to a gene: 4. CDR1 SGHTA and CDR2 FQGNSA come from the germline V gene. The CDR3 covers 14 residues. The CDR3 sequence is CASSVGGEYNEQFF. The CDR3 coding sequence is TGTGCCAGCAGCGTCGGGGGGGAATACAATGAGCAGTTCTTC.

The sample holds one count of this clone. V is TRBV5-4 and J is TRBJ2-1; 10 nucleotides align to TRBD2. The germline CDR1 and CDR2 sequences are SGHNT and YYREEE (reference sequence). The J segment lost 3 bases and the V segment lost 5 bases, leaving 5 bases of the junction unmatched. The CDR3 has 15 residues. In DNA, the CDR3 is TGTGCCAGCAGATTCGGGACTAGCGACTACAATGAGCAGTTCTTC. This gives the protein CASRFGTSDYNEQFF.

The table lists this clone with a count of one. The chain joins TRBV9 to TRBJ1-1; 12 nucleotides match TRBD1. The CDR3 has 17 residues. The V and J ends lost 4 bases and 6 bases, in that order; junction bases with no gene match: 13. CDR1 and CDR2 (germline): SGDLS, YYNGEE. Here the CDR3 DNA reads TGTGCCAGCAGCCCCCGGGACAGGGGGCCCCAAGGCGCTGAAGCTTTCTTT. Translation: CASSPRDRGPQGAEAFF.

The V gene is TRBV5-6, the J gene TRBJ2-3; TRBD2 agrees at 8 bases. V shed 4 bases, J shed 4 bases, and the junction held 5 bases outside the gene matches. From germline, CDR1 is SGHDT and CDR2 YYEEEE. The CDR3 extends over 14 amino acids. CDR3 sequence reads: CASSHGLAPDTQYF. CDR3 nucleotide sequence: TGTGCCAGCAGCCACGGACTAGCCCCAGATACGCAGTATTTT.

This chain uses TRBV18 with TRBJ2-7, with 8 bases identical to TRBD1. Germline CDR1 reads KGHSH; CDR2 reads LQKENI. The CDR3 runs to 15 residues. With V trimmed by 0 bases and J by 6 bases, 7 bases remained unmatched. DNA for the CDR3: TGTGCCAGCTCACCACCGGGAGGACAGGGCTCCGAGCAGTACTTC. Its protein is CASSPPGGQGSEQYF.

J is TRBJ2-7 and V is TRBV4-1, with TRBD1 matching over 7 bases. The V gene end was trimmed by 5 bases and the J gene end by 4 bases; junction bases not matched to a gene: 17. Germline V gene lookup returns CDR1 MGHRA and CDR2 YSYEKL. CDR3 length equals 17 residues. The CDR3 DNA sequence: TGCGCCAGCAGCGAATCGGTACGACAGGGAGCGTCTTACGAGCAGTACTTC. This gives the protein CASSESVRQGASYEQYF.

J is TRBJ2-1 and V is TRBV7-9; D remains unclear. Germline V gives CDR1 SEHNR, CDR2 FQNEAQ (reference sequence). The CDR3 loop spans 13 amino acids. Trimming removed 5 bases at V and 4 bases at J, with 9 bases between. CDR3 sequence reads: CASSRVEYNEQFF. The DNA for the CDR3 is TGTGCCAGCAGCCGAGTAGAATACAATGAGCAGTTCTTC.

The rearrangement uses TRBV2 and TRBJ2-5; D might be TRBD1 (6 bases). V was cut by 8 bases and J by 4 bases, with 14 bases left in between. Germline CDR1 and CDR2: SNHLY and FYNNEI. The CDR3 runs 13 residues. DNA for the CDR3: TGTGCCAGCGGGCTTAGGGACACAGAGACCCAGTACTTC. It specifies CASGLRDTETQYF.

V usage is TRBV18 and J usage is TRBJ1-2; D might be TRBD1 (5 bases). Trimming pared 3 bases from V and 4 bases from J, leaving 15 bases between. The CDR3 loop spans 15 amino acids. Germline values: CDR1 KGHSH, CDR2 LQKENI. Written as DNA, the CDR3 is TGTGCCAGCTCACCTGGGGACCCTGTCCCCTATGGCTACACCTTC. The encoded protein is CASSPGDPVPYGYTF.

The chain is built from TRBV5-6 and TRBJ2-1; 10 bases match TRBD2. The junction had 6 bases not matched to a gene; V was cut back by 0 bases and J by 9 bases. The V gene's germline CDR1 is SGHDT and CDR2 YYEEEE. The CDR3 is made up of 15 amino acids. The CDR3 bases are TGTGCCAGCAGCTTGGCCCCCACTAGCGGGGCTGAGCAGTTCTTC. Its translation: CASSLAPTSGAEQFF.

This chain uses TRBV7-3 with TRBJ2-2; D is uncertain. This CDR3 comprises 14 residues. Germline V lookup: CDR1 SGHTA, CDR2 FQGTGA. V was pared by 2 bases and J by 1 base, with 5 bases between. The CDR3 reads CASSLLLNTGELFF. CDR3 DNA: TGTGCCAGCAGCTTATTGCTGAACACCGGGGAGCTGTTTTTT.

The CDR3 reads CASSIGASYEQYF. DNA of the CDR3: TGTGCCAGTAGTATTGGGGCTTCCTACGAGCAGTACTTC. V and J are TRBV19 and TRBJ2-7; D is possibly TRBD1 (5 bases). The CDR3 has 13 amino acids. V dropped 3 bases and J dropped 1 base, with 7 bases sitting between them. The V gene's germline CDR1 is LNHDA and CDR2 SQIVND (reference sequence). Variable domain in full (rest from reference TRBV19 and TRBJ2-7): DGGITQSPKYLFRKEGQNVTLSCEQNLNHDAMYWYRQDPGQGLRLIYYSQIVNDFQKGDIAEGYSVSREKKESFPLTVTSAQKNPTAFYLCASSIGASYEQYFGPGTRLTVT.

The chain carries TRBV18 and TRBJ1-4; 8 nucleotides line up with TRBD1. V gave up 4 bases and J gave up 6 bases; unmatched junction bases: 4. Germline V lookup: CDR1 KGHSH, CDR2 LQKENI. CDR3 length: 14 residues. CDR3 coding DNA: TGTGCCAGCTCACGCAACAGGGGGGATGAAAAACTGTTTTTT. This sequence encodes CASSRNRGDEKLFF.

The V gene is TRBV5-6, the J gene TRBJ2-3, with D perhaps TRBD1 (5 bases). CDR3 length equals 13 residues. The V gene's germline CDR1 is SGHDT and CDR2 YYEEEE. With 7 bases removed from V and 1 base from J, the gap between germline ends came to 10 bases. CDR3 coding DNA: TGTGCCAGCCTGTCCAGGGGCACAGATACGCAGTATTTT. This gives the protein CASLSRGTDTQYF.

This chain connects TRBV14 to TRBJ2-1; TRBD2 is a possible D gene (6 bases). Germline lookup yields CDR1 SGHDN and CDR2 FVKESK. Trimming removed 0 bases from V and 15 bases from J, with 12 bases in between. This CDR3 has 12 residues. CDR3 nucleotides: TGTGCCAGCAGCCAAGATAATCTAGCGTGGTTCTTC. Its translation is CASSQDNLAWFF.

The V and J genes are TRBV19 and TRBJ2-1; TRBD1 might be the D (6 bases). CDR1 and CDR2 from the germline V gene are LNHDA and SQIVND (reference sequence). V was pared by 6 bases and J by 6 bases, with 21 bases between. The CDR3 length is 16 residues. The CDR3 sequence: CASRNKDSATRNEQFF. The CDR3 DNA is TGTGCCAGTAGGAACAAGGACAGCGCAACCCGCAATGAGCAGTTCTTC.

This clone is a singleton in its sample. J is TRBJ2-7 and V is TRBV4-2; D call uncertain. The CDR3 totals 14 residues. The germline gives CDR1 LGHNA, CDR2 YNFKEQ. V was pared by 0 bases and J by 3 bases, with 9 bases between. The CDR3 region has the DNA TGTGCCAGCAGCCAAGACTCCTACGGCTACGAGCAGTACTTC. The encoded protein is CASSQDSYGYEQYF.

The V and J genes are TRBV28 and TRBJ1-2, with TRBD1 identical over 8 bases. CDR1 is MDHEN, CDR2 SYDVKM, per germline. The CDR3 has 14 residues. J gave up 4 bases and V 2 bases, and 3 bases lay outside the gene matches. CDR3 sequence: CASSLGDRSYGYTF. CDR3 nucleotide sequence: TGTGCCAGCAGTTTAGGGGACAGGAGCTATGGCTACACCTTC.

The CDR3 reads CASSLGGHQPQHF. In DNA form, the CDR3 reads TGTGCCAGCAGCTTAGGGGGTCATCAGCCCCAGCATTTT. The chain employs TRBV7-8 and TRBJ1-5; D not resolved. This CDR3 is 13 amino acids long. Germline lookup yields CDR1 SGHVS and CDR2 FQNEAQ. Trimming stripped 1 base from V and 5 bases from J, with 6 bases between.